A single sample is the source of the 12 T cell receptor beta chains below, sequenced in a study of cytomegalovirus exposure and HLA in healthy donors. It was with 60 Vbeta and 13 Jbeta primers that the PCR ran. The repertoire was sequenced with immunoSEQ multiplex PCR; TCRdb's copy has only in-frame clones and lacks some. The table lists approximately 100,000 clones, 9.4% of them singletons. Specimen: PBMCs. Every receptor here comes from a man aged 45-65 years in good health and CMV-seropositive.

This clone was detected a few times. The gene calls are TRBV6-7 and TRBJ2-2, with no clear D. TRBV6-7 is an ORF; its function is uncertain. This CDR3 comprises 18 residues. V lost 2 bases to trimming and J lost 6 bases, with 22 bases between them. The CDR3 region has the DNA TGTGCCAGCAGTTACCTGAGGCGAGCTCCCGAATTTTCCGGGGAGCTGTTTTTT. It translates to CASSYLRRAPEFSGELFF.

This clone has only a few counts. Because the CDR3 is missing its conserved closing phenylalanine or tryptophan, this is likely a read error. The DNA is left out, because the CDR3 cannot be placed on it with certainty; the CDR3 is given as TCRdb lists it. This rearrangement joins TRBV19 to TRBJ1-4. Germline CDR1 LNHDA, CDR2 SQIVND (reference sequence). The CDR3 spans 13 amino acids, including both terminal residues. The CDR3 loop reads CASSMRSDEKMFL.

The table lists this clone with many counts. The chain combines TRBV5-1 with TRBJ2-1; D is possibly TRBD2 (5 bases). This CDR3 spans 12 amino acids. Trimming removed 4 bases at V and 9 bases at J, with 11 bases between. CDR1 SGHRS and CDR2 YFSETQ come from the germline V gene. CDR3 region: CASSLGDGEQFF. CDR3 coding DNA: TGCGCCAGCAGCCTCGGGGATGGTGAGCAGTTCTTC.

This clone has more than one count but fewer than ten. The J gene is TRBJ1-3, the V gene TRBV25-1; 8 bases agree with TRBD1. The germline gives CDR1 MGHDK, CDR2 SYGVNS. The CDR3 extends over 15 amino acids. Trimming took 5 bases from V and 0 from J; bases not matched to a gene: 3. The CDR3 spells CASSQGASSGNTIYF. The CDR3 region has the DNA TGTGCCAGCAGTCAGGGGGCGAGCTCTGGAAACACCATATATTTT.

The rearrangement uses TRBV11-3 and TRBJ2-7; the match to TRBD1 covers 8 bases. V was clipped by 0 bases and J by 6 bases; unmatched bases: 16. Per the germline V gene, CDR1 is SGHNT and CDR2 is YENEEA. The CDR3 extends over 18 amino acids. The DNA for the CDR3 is TGTGCCAGCAGCTTAGAGGTTCGCGGTAACAGGGGGATAGGCGAGCAGTACTTC. Encoded protein: CASSLEVRGNRGIGEQYF.

The chain has TRBV7-6 and TRBJ1-2, with 10 bases matching TRBD1. The V and J ends lost 5 bases and 4 bases, in that order; junction bases with no gene match: 7. This CDR3 comprises 15 residues. Per germline, CDR1 SGHVS and CDR2 FNYEAQ. This chain's CDR3 is CASSPRTGGGYGYTF. The CDR3 bases are TGTGCCAGCAGCCCGAGGACAGGGGGGGGCTATGGCTACACCTTC.

This clone was found many times. V gene TRBV19 combines with J gene TRBJ2-1; a possible D gene is TRBD1 (5 bases). With 8 bases removed from V and 4 bases from J, the gap between germline ends came to 9 bases. Germline CDR1 and CDR2: LNHDA and SQIVND (reference sequence). The CDR3 spans 12 residues. CDR3 sequence: CASGAAYNEQFF. Here the CDR3 DNA reads TGTGCCAGTGGGGCAGCTTACAATGAGCAGTTCTTC.

This clone was detected only a few times. The rearrangement uses TRBV29-1 and TRBJ2-1; 13 bases agree with TRBD2. V lost 7 bases, J lost 7 bases, and 10 bases stayed unmatched. Germline V CDR1 and CDR2: SQVTM, ANQGSEA. This CDR3 is built from 15 residues. CDR3 nucleotide sequence: TGCAGCGACCGGACTAGCGGGAGTGGTAGAAATGAGCAGTTCTTC. Its translation is CSDRTSGSGRNEQFF.

The sample holds a few counts of this clone. The chain is built from TRBV6-5 and TRBJ1-1, with 9 bases fitting TRBD1. J lost 12 bases, V lost 2 bases, and 7 bases had no gene match. Germline V CDR1 and CDR2: MNHEY, SVGAGI. CDR3 length: 13 amino acids. The CDR3 spells CASSYPGTGSTFF. CDR3 DNA: TGTGCCAGCAGTTACCCGGGGACAGGGTCAACTTTCTTT.

The chain has TRBV11-1 and TRBJ1-1; D gene unclear. V was pared by 5 bases and J by 1 base, with 8 bases between. The CDR3 has 13 amino acids. Germline loops: CDR1 SGHAT, CDR2 FQDESV (reference sequence). The chain's CDR3 is CASSTKRNTEAFF. The CDR3 DNA reads as TGTGCCAGCAGCACTAAGCGGAACACTGAAGCTTTCTTT.

CDR3 sequence: CASSSPAVFGGGTDTQYF. For the CDR3, the DNA is TGTGCCAGCAGTTCCCCCGCAGTTTTCGGAGGCGGGACAGATACGCAGTATTTT. This sequence joins TRBV27 and TRBJ2-3; TRBD2 is a possible D gene (5 bases). From germline, CDR1 is MNHEY and CDR2 SMNVEV (reference sequence). This CDR3 contains 18 residues. Trimming pared 4 bases from V and 3 bases from J, leaving 23 bases between.

This clone was detected a few times. DNA for the CDR3: TGTGCCAGCAGATCCTACGCGACCGGGACAGCTTATGGCTACACCTTC. Translation: CASRSYATGTAYGYTF. The rearrangement links TRBV28 to TRBJ1-2; 7 bases are shared with TRBD1. The CDR3 has 16 amino acids. Looked up from germline, CDR1 is MDHEN and CDR2 is SYDVKM. J gave up 5 bases and V 6 bases, and 15 bases lay outside the gene matches.